This T cell receptor beta chain was recovered during a study of T cells in women clearing cervical HPV infection. At the level of the study: Cases: HPV16-related CIN3 or worse on histology, 2 invasive cancers. Case blood was drawn when the lesion was first found; control blood after infection became undetectable.

Sequenced by immunoSEQ multiplex PCR; TCRdb stores in-frame clones only, minus some. Its table lists more than 45,000 clones. Concerning this clone: Antigen specificity is unknown. The sequence runs out 3 residues before the end of the CDR3; the remainder is reconstructed from the germline J gene.

Between the trimmed V and J ends, which lost 6 bases and 4 bases, there was a span of 12 bases. Per germline, CDR1 SGHAT and CDR2 FQNNGV. This CDR3 has 14 residues. Overall study findings and caveats: Effector/memory and HPV-specific T cells were not isolated, and association timing is unknown. Each sample's T-cell count was unknown, possibly confounding richness.

The chain joins TRBV11-2 to TRBJ2-2; D unresolved. The receptor's source is a woman aged 18 to 75 with a cervical HPV16 infection that either progressed to CIN3+ or cleared (not recorded which). Sequenced material: blood buffy coat. Incomplete CDR3 DNA: TGTGCCAGCAGATTCGCCAGGTTCACCGGGGAG. Residues: CASRFARFTGE. The CDR3 in full is CASRFARFTGELFF. The whole variable domain, remainder taken from reference TRBV11-2 and TRBJ2-2, is EAGVAQSPRYKIIEKRQSVAFWCNPISGHATLYWYQQILGQGPKLLIQFQNNGVVDDSQLPKDRFSAERLKGVDSTLKIQPAKLEDSAVYLCASRFARFTGELFFGEGSRLTVL.